This passage covers 19 T cell receptor beta chains from one sample sequenced in a study of blood T cell repertoires in COVID-19. Sequencing used immunoSEQ multiplex PCR; TCRdb keeps in-frame clones, though not all of them. This table holds some 30,000 clones, roughly nine tenths found once. The sequencing sample was made of peripheral blood. These receptors all come from a human donor with active COVID-19. The donor label of this sample is uncertain.

This clone came up once. The genes are TRBV6-2 or TRBV6-3 and TRBJ1-5, with D unresolved. This CDR3 comprises 14 residues. CDR1 MNHEY and CDR2 SVGEGT come from the germline V gene. V lost 2 bases to trimming and J lost 4 bases, with 9 bases between them. The CDR3, as DNA: TGTGCCAGCAGTTACGGACTGGGGAATCAGCCCCAGCATTTT. Amino acid sequence: CASSYGLGNQPQHF.

The genes are TRBV9 and TRBJ2-2; no definite D call. CDR1 and CDR2 from the germline V gene are SGDLS and YYNGEE. There are 16 residues in the CDR3. Trimming took off 0 bases at V and 0 bases at J, with 9 bases between the two ends. CDR3 sequence: CASSVGRGSNTGELFF. In DNA, the CDR3 is TGTGCCAGCAGCGTAGGGCGCGGCTCGAACACCGGGGAGCTGTTTTTT. Full variable domain (missing parts from reference TRBV9 and TRBJ2-2): DSGVTQTPKHLITATGQRVTLRCSPRSGDLSVYWYQQSLDQGLQFLIQYYNGEERAKGNILERFSAQQFPDLHSELNLSSLELGDSALYFCASSVGRGSNTGELFFGEGSRLTVL.

The J gene is TRBJ1-2, the V gene TRBV10-3, with unresolved D. Germline V gene lookup returns CDR1 ENHRY and CDR2 SYGVKD. The CDR3 has 14 amino acids. Trimming took 3 bases from V and 7 from J, leaving 15 bases between them. CDR3 in DNA: TGTGCCATCAGTGACTTAGCTTACGTTGCTGGCTACACCTTC. The encoded protein is CAISDLAYVAGYTF.

J is TRBJ1-3 and V is TRBV27, with TRBD1 matching over 9 bases. This CDR3 region has 13 residues. Losses at the gene ends were 6 bases for V and 4 bases for J; bases not matched to a gene: 1. Germline V gene sequence: CDR1 MNHEY, CDR2 SMNVEV (reference sequence). CDR3 bases: TGTGCCAGCAGCGGGACAGGGGGAAACACCATATATTTT. It encodes CASSGTGGNTIYF.

This clone occurred once. The chain uses TRBV20-1 and TRBJ1-6, with D maybe TRBD1 (5 bases). The CDR3 contains 12 residues. The germline gives CDR1 DFQATT, CDR2 SNEGSKA (reference sequence). V lost 3 bases, J lost 12 bases, and 12 bases lay in between. Here the CDR3 reads CSASTGVQPLHF. As DNA, the CDR3 is TGCAGTGCTAGTACGGGGGTGCAACCCCTCCACTTT.

The V gene is TRBV7-2, the J gene TRBJ2-7; the match to TRBD1 covers 10 bases. After removal of 5 bases from V and 3 bases from J, the junction contained 1 base not matched to a gene. Germline V gene sequence: CDR1 SGHTA, CDR2 FQGNSA. This CDR3 spans 13 amino acids. Here the CDR3 DNA reads TGTGCCAGCAGCAGGGACAGGGGCTACGAGCAGTACTTC. Protein: CASSRDRGYEQYF.

The chain carries TRBV7-8 and TRBJ2-5, with 10 bases matching TRBD2. This CDR3 comprises 16 residues. The germline V gene has CDR1 SGHVS and CDR2 FQNEAQ. The V segment lost 5 bases and the J segment 0 bases; nucleotides outside the gene matches: 6. The CDR3 reads CASSTGLAVYQETQYF. CDR3 in DNA: TGTGCCAGCAGCACCGGACTAGCGGTGTACCAAGAGACCCAGTACTTC.

V and J are TRBV11-2 and TRBJ1-1; D gene ambiguous. This CDR3 has 13 residues. Trimming removed 5 bases from V and 0 bases from J, with 7 bases in between. The V gene's germline CDR1 is SGHAT and CDR2 FQNNGV. The CDR3 DNA follows: TGTGCCAGCAGCCTACTACTGAACACTGAAGCTTTCTTT. Translating gives CASSLLLNTEAFF.

The chain is built from TRBV29-1 and TRBJ1-4, with 9 bases fitting TRBD1. This CDR3 has 12 amino acids. Trimming removed 8 bases from V and 8 bases from J; junction bases left unmatched: 6. The germline CDR1 and CDR2 sequences are SQVTM and ANQGSEA. This CDR3 reads CSSKTGGEKLFF. In DNA, the CDR3 is TGCAGCTCCAAGACAGGGGGAGAAAAACTGTTTTTT.

This chain joins TRBV10-2 and TRBJ2-5; maybe TRBD1 (6 bases). CDR3 length: 15 residues. Deletions cut 3 bases from V and 5 bases from J, with 16 bases between. Looked up from germline, CDR1 is WSHSY and CDR2 is SAAADI. In DNA form, the CDR3 reads TGCGCCAGCAGTGAAGTGCAGGGCCAGGGGGAGACCCAGTACTTC. Protein: CASSEVQGQGETQYF.

CDR3 nucleotides: TGCGCCAGCAGCCAAGATCCCCGAGTAGATACGCAGTATTTT. This translates into CASSQDPRVDTQYF. The genes are TRBV4-3 and TRBJ2-3; no reliable D call. CDR1 LGHNA and CDR2 YSLEER come from the germline V gene. With 0 bases removed from V and 5 bases from J, the gap between germline ends came to 9 bases. The CDR3 length is 14 residues.

V is TRBV5-5 and J is TRBJ1-3, with 9 nucleotides matching TRBD1. The germline CDR1 and CDR2 sequences are SGHKS and YYEKEE (reference sequence). CDR3 size: 12 residues. The trim removed 3 bases at V and 12 bases at J, leaving 4 bases unmatched. In DNA form, the CDR3 reads TGTGCCAGCAGCTCCGGACAGGGGTTCATATATTTT. This sequence encodes CASSSGQGFIYF.

The chain uses TRBV9 and TRBJ2-7, with D perhaps matching TRBD1 (6 bases). The germline V and J ends were trimmed by 0 bases and 3 bases, with 7 bases remaining between them. CDR1 and CDR2 (germline): SGDLS, YYNGEE. The CDR3 is made up of 13 amino acids. CDR3 sequence reads: CASSVGQDYEQYF. The CDR3, as DNA: TGTGCCAGCAGCGTAGGACAGGACTACGAGCAGTACTTC.

The chain carries TRBV18 and TRBJ1-3, with TRBD1 matching over 10 bases. V trimming: 3 bases; J trimming: 1 base; junction bases outside the gene matches: 0. The CDR3 runs to 15 residues. Per the germline V gene, CDR1 is KGHSH and CDR2 is LQKENI. The CDR3 sequence is CASSPGQGSGNTIYF. CDR3 nucleotides: TGTGCCAGCTCACCGGGACAGGGGTCTGGAAACACCATATATTTT.

The gene calls are TRBV28 and TRBJ1-1; the D gene is possibly TRBD1 (6 bases). Trimming removed 2 bases at V and 11 bases at J, with 12 bases between. This CDR3 is built from 12 residues. The V gene's germline CDR1 is MDHEN and CDR2 SYDVKM. The CDR3 nucleotides are TGTGCCAGCAGTTTAAATACAGGGTGGGCTTTCTTT. This encodes CASSLNTGWAFF. Combining the CDR3 with reference TRBV28 and TRBJ1-1 gives the whole variable domain DVKVTQSSRYLVKRTGEKVFLECVQDMDHENMFWYRQDPGLGLRLIYFSYDVKMKEKGDIPEGYSVSREKKERFSLILESASTNQTSMYLCASSLNTGWAFFGQGTRLTVV.

The chain recombines TRBV19 with TRBJ2-1; D remains ambiguous. CDR3 length equals 12 residues. Trimming took 8 bases from V and 0 from J, leaving 5 bases between them. CDR1 is LNHDA, CDR2 SQIVND, per germline (reference sequence). The CDR3 region has the DNA TGTGCCAGTTCCCGCTCCTACAATGAGCAGTTCTTC. This encodes CASSRSYNEQFF. Using reference TRBV19 and TRBJ2-1 for the parts outside the CDR3, the full variable domain is DGGITQSPKYLFRKEGQNVTLSCEQNLNHDAMYWYRQDPGQGLRLIYYSQIVNDFQKGDIAEGYSVSREKKESFPLTVTSAQKNPTAFYLCASSRSYNEQFFGPGTRLTVL.

The V gene is TRBV7-8, the J gene TRBJ1-1; D is unresolved. Germline V gene sequence: CDR1 SGHVS, CDR2 FQNEAQ. V was pared by 9 bases and J by 1 base, with 15 bases between. The CDR3 contains 14 residues. The CDR3 DNA reads as TGTGCCAGTAAGCTAGGTGCGGAGAACACTGAAGCTTTCTTT. Translated, it gives CASKLGAENTEAFF.

The chain has TRBV10-2 and TRBJ2-7, with 7 bases fitting TRBD2. V trimming: 5 bases; J trimming: 12 bases; junction bases outside the gene matches: 7. Germline V lookup: CDR1 WSHSY, CDR2 SAAADI. The CDR3 runs to 11 residues. The CDR3 DNA is TGCGCCAGCAGTTCGGGGAGGGAGGGGTACTTC. Translation: CASSSGREGYF.

The V and J genes are TRBV7-9 and TRBJ2-3, with TRBD2 matching 12 bases. CDR3 length: 17 residues. CDR1 and CDR2 from the germline V gene are SEHNR and FQNEAQ (reference sequence). Trimming took 3 bases from V and 3 from J; bases not matched to a gene: 7. As DNA, the CDR3 is TGTGCCAGCAGCTTCCCCTGGACTAGCGGGGAAACAGATACGCAGTATTTT. Translated, it gives CASSFPWTSGETDTQYF. The full variable domain, completed using reference TRBV7-9 and TRBJ2-3, is DTGVSQNPRHKITKRGQNVTFRCDPISEHNRLYWYRQTLGQGPEFLTYFQNEAQLEKSRLLSDRFSAERPKGSFSTLEIQRTEQGDSAMYLCASSFPWTSGETDTQYFGPGTRLTVL.